This TCR beta chain was obtained from a study of synovial regulatory T cells in juvenile arthritis. Here immunoSEQ multiplex PCR was the method, and the copy in TCRdb shows in-frame clones only, minus some. The repertoire table contains approximately 3,100 clones. In germline, CDR1 is SGDLS, CDR2 YYNGEE. The CDR3 contains 14 residues. The DNA is unrecorded. Each patient with active arthritis gave synovial fluid along with matched peripheral blood. Synovial Tregs were as TSDR-demethylated as blood and healthy-donor Tregs. Sequencing used Treg cells from the synovium. The TCR comes from a donor younger than 35 with juvenile idiopathic arthritis. The chain couples TRBV9 to TRBJ1-1. CDR3 residues: CASSRLSSGTEAFF.